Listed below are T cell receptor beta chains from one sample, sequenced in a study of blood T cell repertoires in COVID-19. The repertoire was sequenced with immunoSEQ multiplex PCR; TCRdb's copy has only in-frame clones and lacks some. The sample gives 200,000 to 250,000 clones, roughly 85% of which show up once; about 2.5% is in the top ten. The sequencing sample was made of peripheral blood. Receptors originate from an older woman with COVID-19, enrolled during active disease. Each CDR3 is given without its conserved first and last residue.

cdr3_aa: ASSSRRTVKNTEAF
j_call: TRBJ1-1
v_call: TRBV6-5

cdr3_aa: ASSQEVAGGPRAKNIQY
j_call: TRBJ2-4
v_call: TRBV3-1/TRBV3-2

cdr3_aa: ASSVSGWTDTQY
j_call: TRBJ2-3
v_call: TRBV9

cdr3_aa: ASRLTITQETQY
j_call: TRBJ2-5
v_call: TRBV27

cdr3_aa: ASSLGEFTSDQPQH
j_call: TRBJ1-5
v_call: TRBV5-8

cdr3_aa: ASSESSAGGLTGELF
j_call: TRBJ2-2
v_call: TRBV25-1

cdr3_aa: ASRATSGQETQY
j_call: TRBJ2-5
v_call: TRBV2

cdr3_aa: ASSLNLAGPGELF
j_call: TRBJ2-2
v_call: TRBV7-2

cdr3_aa: ASSQDLETGRTQY
j_call: TRBJ2-5
v_call: TRBV4-3

cdr3_aa: ASSQGTASGNTIY
j_call: TRBJ1-3
v_call: TRBV3-1/TRBV3-2

cdr3_aa: ASSDQWNTGELF
j_call: TRBJ2-2
v_call: TRBV6-4

cdr3_aa: ASSKQGPEAF
j_call: TRBJ1-1
v_call: TRBV7-9

cdr3_aa: ASSAGGTGELF
j_call: TRBJ2-2
v_call: TRBV9

cdr3_aa: ASRQLTRDTGELF
j_call: TRBJ2-2
v_call: TRBV2

cdr3_aa: ASSVSGRYGTDTQY
j_call: TRBJ2-3
v_call: TRBV5-4

cdr3_aa: ASSFGVDTEAF
j_call: TRBJ1-1
v_call: TRBV13

cdr3_aa: ASSVWDSWDEQF
j_call: TRBJ2-1
v_call: TRBV9

cdr3_aa: AISESSQGQVANYGYT
j_call: TRBJ1-2
v_call: TRBV10-3

cdr3_aa: ASSSGAGQVSSGNTIY
j_call: TRBJ1-3
v_call: TRBV5-5

cdr3_aa: ASSLDGTGTDTQY
j_call: TRBJ2-3
v_call: TRBV5-1

cdr3_aa: ASSYDRGGFTDTQY
j_call: TRBJ2-3
v_call: TRBV6-5

cdr3_aa: ASSPTGQKPYEQY
j_call: TRBJ2-7
v_call: TRBV3-1/TRBV3-2

cdr3_aa: AWNDGYGNQPQH
j_call: TRBJ1-5
v_call: TRBV30

cdr3_aa: ASSSPLWGDTQY
j_call: TRBJ2-3
v_call: TRBV5-4

cdr3_aa: SVRTSGEETQY
j_call: TRBJ2-5
v_call: TRBV29-1

cdr3_aa: ASTAGVAIGGYT
j_call: TRBJ1-2
v_call: TRBV6-5

cdr3_aa: ASSVASGAGEKLF
j_call: TRBJ1-4
v_call: TRBV9

cdr3_aa: ASRGREDGYT
j_call: TRBJ1-2
v_call: TRBV11-3

cdr3_aa: ASSPRPDGYT
j_call: TRBJ1-2
v_call: TRBV19

cdr3_aa: ASSGGTARRGTEAF
j_call: TRBJ1-1
v_call: TRBV5-4

cdr3_aa: ASSWTRLETQY
j_call: TRBJ2-5
v_call: TRBV6-5

cdr3_aa: ASSQLNQPQH
j_call: TRBJ1-5
v_call: TRBV6-6

cdr3_aa: ASSFSQGVGAEAF
j_call: TRBJ1-1
v_call: TRBV7-2

cdr3_aa: ASTPGQRNTEAF
j_call: TRBJ1-1
v_call: TRBV6-2/TRBV6-3

cdr3_aa: ASSLTDTEAF
j_call: TRBJ1-1
v_call: TRBV7-9

cdr3_aa: ASSLSKGGNTEAF
j_call: TRBJ1-1
v_call: TRBV7-3